A single sample gave rise to the 8 T cell receptor beta chains below, sequenced in a study of T cells in Graves' hyperthyroidism and ophthalmopathy (dated by TCRdb to about 2019). Receptor libraries were prepared by multiplex PCR. TCRdb names Illumina HiSeq 2000 as the instrument used. The TCR beta CDR3 regions were amplified from the RNA transcripts. For the first round of RT-PCR on the TCR CDR3, the HTBI primer set was used together with the Qiagen OneStep RT-PCR kit. TCRdb trimmed public reads at Q25 via fastp, called clones via MiXCR and kept in-frame beta chains. For every CDR3 protein sequence, its rows merge into one entry that carries the most common genes and DNA. Recorded for this sample are 40,000 to 60,000 distinct CDR3 sequences; around 48% of them occurred a single time. The ten largest make up about 8.9% of the sample. The sequenced sample was blood. The origin of the receptors is a woman aged 45-65 years with Graves' ophthalmopathy.

Note on this clonotype: A junction boundary mismatches the germline segment, possibly from a read error. The chain couples TRBV6-2 or TRBV6-3 to TRBJ2-5; 11 positions match TRBD2. Germline lookup yields CDR1 MNHEY and CDR2 SVGEGT. The CDR3 sequence is 16 residues long. CDR3 loop: CASSSWTSGSQEAQDF. The CDR3 nucleotides read TGTGCCAGCAGTTCGTGGACTAGCGGGTCACAAGAGGCCCAGGACTTC.

This chain connects TRBV7-2 to TRBJ1-1; D might be TRBD1 (6 bases). The CDR3 is 16 amino acids. The germline gives CDR1 SGHTA, CDR2 FQGNSA. V was trimmed by 3 bases and J by 3 bases, leaving 17 bases between them. CDR3 nucleotide sequence: TGTGCCAGCAGCTTCTACGGGTGGGACACCTACACTGAAGCTTTCTTT. Residues: CASSFYGWDTYTEAFF.

This clonotype was counted a few times. V is TRBV10-1 and J is TRBJ1-1; TRBD1 matches at 8 bases. The V gene end was trimmed by 9 bases and the J gene end by 3 bases; junction bases not matched to a gene: 3. The germline V gene encodes CDR1 WNHNN and CDR2 SYGVQD (reference sequence). The CDR3 is 12 amino acids. For the CDR3, the DNA is TGCGCCAGTCCGGACAGGGACACTGAAGCTTTCTTT. This encodes CASPDRDTEAFF.

This clonotype has a handful of counts. The chain links TRBV4-1 to TRBJ1-1; D gene unclear. The CDR3 is 8 amino acids. V was shortened by 0 bases and J by 13 bases, with 0 bases between the two germline ends. Germline lookup yields CDR1 MGHRA and CDR2 YSYEKL. CDR3 nucleotide sequence: TGCGCCAGCAGCCAAGATTTCTTT. Translation: CASSQDFF.

This clonotype was recorded at least ten times. The J gene is TRBJ2-1, the V gene TRBV2; D is unclear. Germline V gives CDR1 SNHLY, CDR2 FYNNEI. CDR3 length: 10 residues. The V end was cut by 5 bases, the J end by 6 bases, with 2 bases between. CDR3 sequence: CASSLNEQFF. For the CDR3, the DNA is TGTGCCAGCAGTCTCAATGAGCAGTTCTTC.

This clonotype was detected many times. This chain connects TRBV5-5 to TRBJ2-2; 8 nucleotides match TRBD1. The V gene's germline CDR1 is SGHKS and CDR2 YYEKEE (reference sequence). CDR3 length: 17 residues. J gave up 4 bases and V 3 bases, and 11 bases lay outside the gene matches. The CDR3 is CASSSRRTGSFTGELFF. CDR3 in DNA: TGTGCCAGCAGCTCGCGGCGGACAGGGAGTTTCACCGGGGAGCTGTTTTTT.

The V and J genes are TRBV20-1 and TRBJ2-2; 10 bases agree with TRBD2. Trimming cost V 5 bases and J 0 bases; bases outside gene matches: 3. CDR3 size: 15 residues. From germline, CDR1 is DFQATT and CDR2 SNEGSKA (reference sequence). CDR3 in amino acids: CSALLAGANTGELFF. The CDR3 nucleotides read TGCAGTGCTCTCCTAGCGGGAGCGAACACCGGGGAGCTGTTTTTT.

The chain couples TRBV28 to TRBJ2-1; a weak D match, TRBD2 (6 bases). The CDR3 contains 14 residues. V shed 3 bases and J shed 5 bases, with 11 bases lying between them. CDR1 and CDR2 (germline): MDHEN, SYDVKM. The CDR3 coding sequence is TGTGCCAGCAGTTTTACAGGCGGGGACAATGAGCAGTTCTTC. It translates to CASSFTGGDNEQFF.